The clone carrying this TCR beta chain was picked up one time. RNA totalling roughly 0.45 to 1 ug underwent reverse transcription with random hexamers. The amplification used immunoSEQ multiplex PCR on TCR beta CDR3; it spanned 54 Vbeta and 13 Jbeta. TCRdb re-derived calls from the immunoSEQ multiplex PCR reads in MiXCR, one entry per CDR3 protein. The repertoire includes around 300,000 distinct CDR3 sequences, around 91% of them detected once, and approximately 0.18% sits in the top ten. CDR3 size: 14 residues. CDR1 is SGHVS, CDR2 FQNEAQ, per germline. V was shortened by 5 bases and J by 2 bases, with 12 bases between the two germline ends. The sample belongs to a study of CD8 T cells in Susac syndrome. The authors carried out high-throughput sequencing of TCR beta. They applied it to CD8+ and CD4+ T cells obtained from blood. Negative isolation was used for CD8+ and CD4+ T cells, and FACS enrichment was applied to TEMRA cells.

The chain has TRBV7-8 and TRBJ1-2, with no clear D. The clonotype comes from a human donor with multiple sclerosis. The specimen sequenced was CD8+ T cells from PBMCs. The CDR3 region is CASSPPGLNYGYTF. CDR3 sequence (DNA): TGTGCCAGCAGCCCGCCCGGGTTAAACTATGGCTACACCTTC.